These 5 T cell receptor beta chains were all obtained from the same sample, sequenced in a study of blood T cell repertoires in COVID-19. Assay: immunoSEQ multiplex PCR; the TCRdb copy retains only in-frame clones and omits some. The sample includes about 200,000 clones, roughly 90% of them seen just once. Sequenced material: peripheral blood. These receptors were collected from a man aged 50 or older with COVID-19, enrolled during active disease.

V and J are TRBV6-2 or TRBV6-3 and TRBJ2-7; 7 bases line up with TRBD1. This CDR3 spans 15 amino acids. CDR1 and CDR2 (germline): MNHEY, SVGEGT. The ends lost 2 bases at V and 6 bases at J; junction bases unmatched: 10. The CDR3 sequence is CASSYNGRGTGEQYF. The CDR3 nucleotides read TGTGCCAGCAGTTACAACGGCAGGGGGACCGGCGAGCAGTACTTC.

CDR3 loop: CASSPSQLARDQPQHF. DNA for the CDR3: TGTGCCAGCAGCCCCTCACAGTTAGCCAGGGATCAGCCCCAGCATTTT. This chain uses TRBV5-8 with TRBJ1-5, with TRBD1 as a possible D gene (5 bases). Germline V lookup: CDR1 SGHTS, CDR2 YDEGEE. V lost 4 bases and J 5 bases, leaving 19 bases between the germline ends. The CDR3 has 16 residues. Drawing the rest from reference TRBV5-8 and TRBJ1-5, the complete variable domain is EAGVTQSPTHLIKTRGQQATLRCSPISGHTSVYWYQQALGLGLQFLLWYDEGEERNRGNFPPRFSGRQFPNYSSELNVNALELEDSALYLCASSPSQLARDQPQHFGDGTRLSIL.

V and J are TRBV4-2 and TRBJ2-2; D is possibly TRBD2 (5 bases). This CDR3 has 18 amino acids. V lost 0 bases and J 0 bases, leaving 14 bases between the germline ends. The V gene's germline CDR1 is LGHNA and CDR2 YNFKEQ. The CDR3 DNA sequence: TGTGCCAGCAGCCAAGATCGGGTAGGACTGGCGAACACCGGGGAGCTGTTTTTT. It specifies CASSQDRVGLANTGELFF.

The chain couples TRBV9 to TRBJ2-1; maybe TRBD1 (5 bases). The V gene lost 0 bases and the J gene lost 4 bases, with 8 bases spanning the gap. The CDR3 contains 14 residues. Germline CDR1 and CDR2: SGDLS and YYNGEE. CDR3: CASSVGGSYNEQFF. The CDR3 DNA follows: TGTGCCAGCAGCGTAGGGGGCTCATACAATGAGCAGTTCTTC.

This clone was recorded only once. The chain links TRBV15 to TRBJ2-3; tentative D call: TRBD2 (5 bases). This CDR3 comprises 15 residues. V lost 1 base and J lost 0, with 8 bases in between. Germline loops: CDR1 LNHNV, CDR2 YYDKDF (reference sequence). Here the CDR3 DNA reads TGTGCCACCAGCAGAGGGACGGGGAGCACAGATACGCAGTATTTT. Its protein is CATSRGTGSTDTQYF.